One sample yielded the 11 T cell receptor beta chains listed below, sequenced in a study of cytomegalovirus exposure and HLA in healthy donors. 13 Jbeta primers and 60 Vbeta primers were used for the PCR. Only in-frame clones appear in the TCRdb table, and some are missing; sequencing was by immunoSEQ multiplex PCR. The sample has some 110,000 clones; about four fifths are singletons. Sequencing used PBMCs. Every receptor here comes from a man younger than 40 in good health and CMV-seropositive.

The chain uses TRBV4-1 and TRBJ1-4; 9 bases line up with TRBD1. The length of the CDR3 is 15 residues. Germline loops: CDR1 MGHRA, CDR2 YSYEKL. The junction had 10 bases not matched to a gene; V was cut back by 6 bases and J by 8 bases. CDR3 in amino acids: CASRSPGQGNEKLFF. CDR3 sequence (DNA): TGCGCCAGCAGGTCCCCGGGACAGGGCAACGAAAAACTGTTTTTT.

The chain links TRBV25-1 to TRBJ2-1, with a tentative D call TRBD2 (6 bases). The CDR3 spans 13 residues. V was clipped by 3 bases and J by 8 bases, with 11 bases between them. Germline assignment: CDR1 MGHDK and CDR2 SYGVNS. The CDR3 is CASSDGTSYEQFF. CDR3 DNA: TGTGCCAGCAGTGACGGGACTTCCTATGAGCAGTTCTTC.

This clone was counted a few times. The chain employs TRBV10-2 and TRBJ2-5; TRBD1 matches 10 bases. The closer fit of TRBJ2-7 to the DNA end suggests the J call may be wrong. CDR3 length equals 12 residues. Germline V gene data show CDR1 as WSHSY and CDR2 as SAAADI. The CDR3 DNA sequence: TGCGCCAGCCGGGACAGGGGCTACGAGCAGTACTTC. It encodes CASRDRGYEQYF.

This sequence joins TRBV2 and TRBJ1-1; 9 nucleotides line up with TRBD1. The CDR3 totals 16 residues. With 6 bases clipped from V and 2 bases from J, the junction kept 10 bases outside the gene matches. CDR1 is SNHLY, CDR2 FYNNEI, per germline. The CDR3 protein is CASRVPGQGPNTEAFF. The CDR3 nucleotides read TGTGCCAGCAGGGTCCCGGGACAGGGACCCAACACTGAAGCTTTCTTT.

The chain couples TRBV11-3 to TRBJ2-3; 10 positions agree with TRBD2. Germline V gene data show CDR1 as SGHNT and CDR2 as YENEEA. V was clipped by 5 bases and J by 6 bases; unmatched bases: 8. This CDR3 has 15 amino acids. DNA for the CDR3: TGTGCCAGCAGCCCACAGCGGGGGGGAGTGGATACGCAGTATTTT. Amino acids: CASSPQRGGVDTQYF. The full variable domain, in which reference TRBV11-3 and TRBJ2-3 provide the parts outside the CDR3, is EAGVVQSPRYKIIEKKQPVAFWCNPISGHNTLYWYLQNLGQGPELLIRYENEEAVDDSQLPKDRFSAERLKGVDSTLKIQPAELGDSAVYLCASSPQRGGVDTQYFGPGTRLTVL.

The CDR3 bases are TGTGCCAGCAGCCCACCGGACGGGAGATATGGCTACACCTTC. Translated: CASSPPDGRYGYTF. The V and J genes are TRBV5-6 and TRBJ1-2; D not resolved. V was shortened by 4 bases and J by 5 bases, with 15 bases between the two germline ends. The CDR3 runs to 14 residues. CDR1 and CDR2 (germline): SGHDT, YYEEEE.

This clone appeared a few times. This chain links TRBV6-5 with TRBJ2-7; 8 nucleotides match TRBD2. V dropped 2 bases and J dropped 4; count of bases not matched to a gene: 7. Germline CDR1 reads MNHEY; CDR2 reads SVGAGI. The CDR3 is 15 residues long. As DNA, the CDR3 is TGTGCCAGCAGTTACGCTAGCGGGCTTGGATACGAGCAGTACTTC. Protein sequence: CASSYASGLGYEQYF.

The chain couples TRBV28 to TRBJ2-2; D is unclear. Trimming took 5 bases from V and 5 from J, leaving 9 bases between them. This CDR3 has 13 amino acids. Germline CDR1 reads MDHEN; CDR2 reads SYDVKM. CDR3 nucleotides: TGTGCCAGCAGTCTCTACCCGACCGGGGAGCTGTTTTTT. Protein product: CASSLYPTGELFF.

The chain uses TRBV28 and TRBJ1-5; D possibly corresponds to TRBD1 (5 bases). V lost 2 bases to trimming and J lost 0 bases, with 8 bases between them. The CDR3 is made up of 15 amino acids. The germline CDR1 and CDR2 sequences are MDHEN and SYDVKM. CDR3 region: CASSLQGYSNQPQHF. CDR3 sequence (DNA): TGTGCCAGCAGTTTACAGGGCTATAGCAATCAGCCCCAGCATTTT. The variable domain in full, completed from reference TRBV28 and TRBJ1-5, reads DVKVTQSSRYLVKRTGEKVFLECVQDMDHENMFWYRQDPGLGLRLIYFSYDVKMKEKGDIPEGYSVSREKKERFSLILESASTNQTSMYLCASSLQGYSNQPQHFGDGTRLSIL.

The chain uses TRBV6-5 and TRBJ2-3, with D perhaps matching TRBD2 (7 bases). Germline loops: CDR1 MNHEY, CDR2 SVGAGI. Trimming took off 5 bases at V and 1 base at J, with 13 bases between the two ends. This CDR3 has 15 residues. The CDR3: CASSRRGGGTDTQYF. The DNA of the CDR3 is TGTGCCAGCAGTAGGAGAGGGGGGGGCACAGATACGCAGTATTTT.

The rearrangement uses TRBV29-1 and TRBJ1-1, with D unclear. The V gene lost 7 bases and the J gene lost 5 bases, with 14 bases spanning the gap. From germline, CDR1 is SQVTM and CDR2 ANQGSEA. The CDR3 has 12 amino acids. The CDR3 DNA is TGCAGCGGTGACGGGTTTGTTACTGAAGCTTTCTTT. Its protein product is CSGDGFVTEAFF.